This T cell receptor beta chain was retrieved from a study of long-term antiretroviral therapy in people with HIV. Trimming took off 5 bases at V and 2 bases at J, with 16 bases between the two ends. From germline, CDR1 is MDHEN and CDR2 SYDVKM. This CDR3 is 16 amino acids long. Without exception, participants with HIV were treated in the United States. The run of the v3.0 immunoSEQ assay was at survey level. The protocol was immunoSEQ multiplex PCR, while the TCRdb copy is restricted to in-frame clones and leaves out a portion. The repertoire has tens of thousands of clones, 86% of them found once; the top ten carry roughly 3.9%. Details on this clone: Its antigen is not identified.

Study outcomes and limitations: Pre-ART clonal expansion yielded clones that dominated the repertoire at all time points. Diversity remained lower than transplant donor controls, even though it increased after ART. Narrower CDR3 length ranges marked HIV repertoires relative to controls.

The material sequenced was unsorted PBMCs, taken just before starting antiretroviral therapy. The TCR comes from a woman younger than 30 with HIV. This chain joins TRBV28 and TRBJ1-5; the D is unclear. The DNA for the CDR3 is TGTGCCAGCAGTCCCCGGGAGGGCGCGGGCAATCAGCCCCAGCATTTT. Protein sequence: CASSPREGAGNQPQHF.